The rows below give T cell receptor beta chains drawn from one sample of a study of cytomegalovirus exposure and HLA in healthy donors. Clones were read by immunoSEQ multiplex PCR, and TCRdb kept only the in-frame ones, dropping some. The sample has 65,000 to 85,000 clones; 70% to 85% are singletons. Specimen: PBMCs. The receptors were sampled from a man aged 45-65 years in good health and CMV-seropositive. CDR3s include the opening cysteine and the closing phenylalanine or tryptophan. Fields, in order: CDR3 protein, CDR3 DNA, D gene, V gene, J gene, clone size, CDR3 length. A D gene is named only where the DNA matches it firmly. Clone sizes are given selectively: once, few, many, or a class where the clone is expanded.

CDR3aa: CASSSLRTPGGEQYF
CDR3nt: TGTGCCAGCAGCTCCCTCCGGACTCCAGGTGGTGAGCAGTACTTC
d_gene: NA
v_gene: TRBV11-3
j_gene: TRBJ2-7
abundance: NA
len: 15

CDR3aa: CASSLTSGGPETQYF
CDR3nt: TGCGCCAGCAGCTTGACTAGTGGGGGCCCAGAGACCCAGTACTTC
d_gene: NA
v_gene: TRBV5-1
j_gene: TRBJ2-5
abundance: NA
len: 15

CDR3aa: CASSQGTSATKTQYF
CDR3nt: TGTGCCAGCAGCCAGGGGACTAGCGCTACTAAGACCCAGTACTTC
d_gene: TRBD2
v_gene: TRBV14
j_gene: TRBJ2-5
abundance: NA
len: 15

CDR3aa: CASSLQGPNTEAFF
CDR3nt: TGTGCCAGCAGCCTACAGGGGCCAAACACTGAAGCTTTCTTT
d_gene: TRBD1
v_gene: TRBV7-2
j_gene: TRBJ1-1
abundance: NA
len: 14

CDR3aa: CASSNRVPELEQYF
CDR3nt: TGTGCCAGTAGCAACAGGGTTCCGGAACTCGAGCAGTACTTC
d_gene: NA
v_gene: TRBV19
j_gene: TRBJ2-7
abundance: NA
len: 14

CDR3aa: CASKLGGFF
CDR3nt: TGTGCCAGCAAATTGGGGGGGTTTTTT
d_gene: NA
v_gene: TRBV5-8
j_gene: TRBJ1-4
abundance: NA
len: 9

CDR3aa: CASSSASSGSAYEQYF
CDR3nt: TGTGCCAGCAGTTCCGCTTCGAGCGGGAGTGCCTACGAGCAGTACTTC
d_gene: TRBD2
v_gene: TRBV28
j_gene: TRBJ2-7
abundance: NA
len: 16

CDR3aa: CASSVVPGINEKLFF
CDR3nt: TGTGCCAGCAGCGTAGTTCCGGGAATTAATGAAAAACTGTTTTTT
d_gene: NA
v_gene: TRBV9
j_gene: TRBJ1-4
abundance: NA
len: 15

CDR3aa: CASSAGAGYEQYF
CDR3nt: TGTGCCAGTAGTGCTGGAGCAGGGTACGAGCAGTACTTC
d_gene: NA
v_gene: TRBV19
j_gene: TRBJ2-7
abundance: NA
len: 13

CDR3aa: CASSEEERDEQFF
CDR3nt: TGTGCCAGCAGTGAGGAGGAAAGGGATGAGCAGTTCTTC
d_gene: NA
v_gene: TRBV6-4
j_gene: TRBJ2-1
abundance: NA
len: 13

CDR3aa: CSVERGSGNTIYF
CDR3nt: TGCAGCGTTGAAAGGGGCTCTGGAAACACCATATATTTT
d_gene: NA
v_gene: TRBV29-1
j_gene: TRBJ1-3
abundance: NA
len: 13

CDR3aa: CASSLDSIYQPQHF
CDR3nt: TGTGCCAGCAGCTTGGACAGTATATATCAGCCCCAGCATTTT
d_gene: NA
v_gene: TRBV7-9
j_gene: TRBJ1-5
abundance: few
len: 14

CDR3aa: CASSPPGVLTF
CDR3nt: TGTGCCAGTAGTCCCCCCGGGGTCCTGACTTTC
d_gene: NA
v_gene: TRBV19
j_gene: TRBJ2-6
abundance: NA
len: 11

CDR3aa: CASSQMREGPTDTQYF
CDR3nt: TGTGCCAGCAGCCAAATGAGGGAAGGACCGACAGATACGCAGTATTTT
d_gene: NA
v_gene: TRBV4-2
j_gene: TRBJ2-3
abundance: few
len: 16

CDR3aa: CASSPGLAGQETQYF
CDR3nt: TGCGCCAGCAGCCCGGGACTAGCGGGACAAGAGACCCAGTACTTC
d_gene: TRBD2
v_gene: TRBV5-1
j_gene: TRBJ2-5
abundance: once
len: 15

CDR3aa: CASSRGLHSYEQYF
CDR3nt: TGTGCCAGTAGTCGGGGACTGCACTCCTACGAGCAGTACTTC
d_gene: NA
v_gene: TRBV19
j_gene: TRBJ2-7
abundance: NA
len: 14